Each of the 9 T cell receptor beta chains below was sequenced from the same sample in a study of shared clonotypes between healthy human individuals. Profiled with immunoSEQ multiplex PCR; TCRdb holds only in-frame clones, not every one. The repertoire includes a few million clones, 80% to 95% of them detected once, and about 0.41% sits in the top ten. Specimen: naive CD4+ T cells from PBMCs. Subset of the sample: CD45RA+ positively selected. These receptors were obtained from a man aged 18 to 29 in good health. Some clones in this sample may be carry-over from other donors' samples.

This CDR3 is CATSAQPFNQPQHF. CDR3 coding DNA: TGTGCCACCAGCGCGCAGCCCTTCAATCAGCCCCAGCATTTT. The rearrangement links TRBV15 to TRBJ1-5; D is unresolved. V was pared by 5 bases and J by 3 bases, with 11 bases between. CDR1 and CDR2 (germline): LNHNV, YYDKDF (reference sequence). The CDR3 spans 14 residues. Full variable domain (outside the CDR3, taken from reference TRBV15 and TRBJ1-5): DAMVIQNPRYQVTQFGKPVTLSCSQTLNHNVMYWYQQKSSQAPKLLFHYYDKDFNNEADTPDNFQSRRPNTSFCFLDIRSPGLGDTAMYLCATSAQPFNQPQHFGDGTRLSIL.

This clone was recorded only once. The J gene is TRBJ2-2, the V gene TRBV5-4; D is perhaps TRBD1 (5 bases). V was cut by 9 bases and J by 2 bases, with 14 bases left in between. The CDR3 covers 14 residues. The germline V gene has CDR1 SGHNT and CDR2 YYREEE (reference sequence). CDR3 nucleotides: TGTGCCACTAAGACAGAGTTAAACACCGGGGAGCTGTTTTTT. It yields the protein CATKTELNTGELFF.

The chain uses TRBV6-1 and TRBJ1-1, with no clear D. The CDR3 loop spans 11 amino acids. With 4 bases removed from V and 8 bases from J, the gap between germline ends came to 8 bases. Germline V lookup: CDR1 MNHNS, CDR2 SASEGT. The CDR3 nucleotides are TGTGCCAGCAGTGTGGCCACCGAAGCTTTCTTT. Its protein is CASSVATEAFF.

CDR3 sequence reads: CSVTRPGVFNEQFF. In DNA form, the CDR3 reads TGCAGCGTTACCCGCCCCGGGGTCTTCAATGAGCAGTTCTTC. The genes are TRBV29-1 and TRBJ2-1; a possible D gene is TRBD2 (5 bases). Germline V gene lookup returns CDR1 SQVTM and CDR2 ANQGSEA. There are 14 residues in the CDR3. V was pared by 5 bases and J by 6 bases, with 17 bases between.

V usage is TRBV28 and J usage is TRBJ2-7, with TRBD2 identical over 8 bases. The CDR3 has 14 residues. V lost 8 bases, J lost 4 bases, and 10 bases stayed unmatched. Per the germline V gene, CDR1 is MDHEN and CDR2 is SYDVKM. CDR3: CASRPGGTIYEQYF. The CDR3 DNA follows: TGTGCCAGCCGACCGGGGGGGACCATATACGAGCAGTACTTC.

The sample holds one count of this clone. This chain joins TRBV6-6 and TRBJ2-1; the D call may be TRBD1 or TRBD2 (5 bases each). The V end lost 3 bases, the J end lost 8 bases, and 8 bases lay between the germline ends. The CDR3 contains 12 residues. Germline loops: CDR1 MNHNY, CDR2 SVGAGI (reference sequence). The CDR3 spells CASSYEGYEQFF. The CDR3 coding sequence is TGTGCCAGCAGTTATGAGGGGTATGAGCAGTTCTTC.

The rearrangement uses TRBV11-2 and TRBJ2-7, with 7 bases aligning to TRBD2. Trimming took 5 bases from V and 1 from J; bases not matched to a gene: 11. Germline CDR1 SGHAT, CDR2 FQNNGV. The CDR3 length is 16 residues. CDR3 region: CASSPIRASGSYEQYF. Here the CDR3 DNA reads TGTGCCAGCAGCCCTATCAGGGCTAGCGGATCCTACGAGCAGTACTTC.

The rearrangement uses TRBV5-5 and TRBJ2-6; D ambiguous. Trimming stripped 2 bases from V and 0 bases from J, with 6 bases between. Germline V gives CDR1 SGHKS, CDR2 YYEKEE (reference sequence). This CDR3 region has 15 residues. The CDR3 bases are TGTGCCAGCAGCTTTGGTAGCTCTGGGGCCAACGTCCTGACTTTC. Residues: CASSFGSSGANVLTF.

V is TRBV7-9 and J is TRBJ2-1; 10 bases are a match to TRBD1. CDR3 length equals 14 residues. The J segment lost 7 bases and the V segment lost 1 base, leaving 1 base of the junction unmatched. CDR1 and CDR2 (germline): SEHNR, FQNEAQ (reference sequence). The CDR3 is CASSLGQGANEQFF. In DNA form, the CDR3 reads TGTGCCAGCAGCTTAGGACAGGGGGCGAATGAGCAGTTCTTC.